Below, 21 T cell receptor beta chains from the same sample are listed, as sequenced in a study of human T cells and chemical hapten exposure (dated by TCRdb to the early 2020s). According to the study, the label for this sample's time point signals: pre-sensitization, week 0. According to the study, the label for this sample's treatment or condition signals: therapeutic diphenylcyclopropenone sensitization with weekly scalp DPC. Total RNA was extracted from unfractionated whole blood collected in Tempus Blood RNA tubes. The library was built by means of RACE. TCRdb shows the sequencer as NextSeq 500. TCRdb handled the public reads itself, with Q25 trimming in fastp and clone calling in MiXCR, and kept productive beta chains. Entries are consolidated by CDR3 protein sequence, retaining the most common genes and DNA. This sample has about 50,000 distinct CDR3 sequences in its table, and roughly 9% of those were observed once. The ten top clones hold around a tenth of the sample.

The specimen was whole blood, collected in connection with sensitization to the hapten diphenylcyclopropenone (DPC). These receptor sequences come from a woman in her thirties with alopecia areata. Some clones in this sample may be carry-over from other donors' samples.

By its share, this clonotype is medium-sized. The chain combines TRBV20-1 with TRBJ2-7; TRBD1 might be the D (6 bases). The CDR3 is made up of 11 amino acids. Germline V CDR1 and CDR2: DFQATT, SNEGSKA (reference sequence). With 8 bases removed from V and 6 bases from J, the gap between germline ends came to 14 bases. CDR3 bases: TGCAGTACAGGGAATTGGTCCGAGCAGTACTTC. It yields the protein CSTGNWSEQYF.

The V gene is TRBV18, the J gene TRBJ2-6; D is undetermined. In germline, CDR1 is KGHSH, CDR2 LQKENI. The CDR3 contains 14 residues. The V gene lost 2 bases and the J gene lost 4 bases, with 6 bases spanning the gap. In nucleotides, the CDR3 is TGTGCCAGCTCACCAATGGCCGGGGCCAACGTCCTGACTTTC. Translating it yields CASSPMAGANVLTF.

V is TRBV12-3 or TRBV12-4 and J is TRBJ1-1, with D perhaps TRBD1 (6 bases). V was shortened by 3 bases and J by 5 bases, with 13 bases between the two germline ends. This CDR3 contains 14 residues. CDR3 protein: CASSFLRGGTEAFF. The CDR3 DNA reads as TGTGCCAGCAGTTTCTTGAGGGGGGGGACTGAAGCTTTCTTT.

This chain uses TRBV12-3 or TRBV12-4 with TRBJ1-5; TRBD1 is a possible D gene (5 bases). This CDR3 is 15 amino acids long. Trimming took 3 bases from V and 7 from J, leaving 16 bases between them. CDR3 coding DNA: TGTGCCAGCAGTTTCGGAGGGGTGGAAGAACAGCCCCAGCATTTT. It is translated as CASSFGGVEEQPQHF.

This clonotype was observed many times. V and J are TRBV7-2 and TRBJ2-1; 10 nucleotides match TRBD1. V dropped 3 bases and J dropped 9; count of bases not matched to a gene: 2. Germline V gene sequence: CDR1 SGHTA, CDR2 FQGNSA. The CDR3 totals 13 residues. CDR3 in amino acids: CASSFRQGAEQFF. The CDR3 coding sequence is TGTGCCAGCAGCTTTAGACAGGGGGCTGAGCAGTTCTTC.

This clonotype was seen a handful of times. CDR3 in amino acids: CASSPGPISSYEQYF. The CDR3 nucleotides read TGTGCCAGCAGTCCTGGACCGATTAGCTCCTACGAGCAGTACTTC. The V and J genes are TRBV27 and TRBJ2-7; no definite D call. The V gene's germline CDR1 is MNHEY and CDR2 SMNVEV (reference sequence). The CDR3 totals 15 residues. Between the trimmed V and J ends, which lost 5 bases and 0 bases, there was a span of 14 bases.

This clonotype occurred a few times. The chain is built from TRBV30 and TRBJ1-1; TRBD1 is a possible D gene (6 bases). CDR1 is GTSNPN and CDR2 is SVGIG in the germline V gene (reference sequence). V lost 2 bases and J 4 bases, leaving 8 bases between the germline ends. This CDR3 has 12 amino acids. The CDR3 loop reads CAWSSGATEAFF. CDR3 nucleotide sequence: TGTGCCTGGAGTTCAGGGGCCACTGAAGCTTTCTTT.

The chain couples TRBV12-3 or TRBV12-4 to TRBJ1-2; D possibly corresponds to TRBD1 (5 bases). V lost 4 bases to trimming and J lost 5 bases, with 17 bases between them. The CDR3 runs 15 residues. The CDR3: CASSSSRDSEYGYTF. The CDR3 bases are TGTGCCAGCAGTTCCTCCCGAGACAGCGAATATGGCTACACCTTC.

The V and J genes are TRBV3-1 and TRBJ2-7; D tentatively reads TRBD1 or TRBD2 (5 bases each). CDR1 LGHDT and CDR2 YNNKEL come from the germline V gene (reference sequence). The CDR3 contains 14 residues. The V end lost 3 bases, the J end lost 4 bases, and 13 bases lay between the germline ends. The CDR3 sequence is CASSHPGTSYEQYF. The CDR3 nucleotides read TGTGCCAGCAGCCATCCCGGGACCTCTTACGAGCAGTACTTC.

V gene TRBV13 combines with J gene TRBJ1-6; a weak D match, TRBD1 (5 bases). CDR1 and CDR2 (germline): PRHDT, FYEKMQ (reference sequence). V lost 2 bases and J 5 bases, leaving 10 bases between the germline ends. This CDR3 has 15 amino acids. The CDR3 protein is CASSLLQGHNSPLHF. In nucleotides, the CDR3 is TGTGCCAGCAGCTTACTCCAGGGACATAATTCACCCCTCCACTTT.

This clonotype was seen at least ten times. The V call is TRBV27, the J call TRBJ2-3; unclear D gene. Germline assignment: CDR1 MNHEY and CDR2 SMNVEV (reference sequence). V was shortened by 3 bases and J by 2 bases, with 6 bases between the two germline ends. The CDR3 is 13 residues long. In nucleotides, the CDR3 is TGTGCCAGCAGTTTCGGGCACACAGATACGCAGTATTTT. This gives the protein CASSFGHTDTQYF.

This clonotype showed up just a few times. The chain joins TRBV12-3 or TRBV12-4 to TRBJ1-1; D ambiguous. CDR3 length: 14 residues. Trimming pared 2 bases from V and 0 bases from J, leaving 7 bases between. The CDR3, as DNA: TGTGCCAGCAGTTTACTCGCAGTGAACACTGAAGCTTTCTTT. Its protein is CASSLLAVNTEAFF.

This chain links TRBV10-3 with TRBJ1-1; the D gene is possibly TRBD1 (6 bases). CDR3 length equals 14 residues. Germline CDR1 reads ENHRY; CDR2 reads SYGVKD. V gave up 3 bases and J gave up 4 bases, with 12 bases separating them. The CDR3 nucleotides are TGTGCCATCAGTGATGCTGGGGGCAGCACTGAAGCTTTCTTT. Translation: CAISDAGGSTEAFF.

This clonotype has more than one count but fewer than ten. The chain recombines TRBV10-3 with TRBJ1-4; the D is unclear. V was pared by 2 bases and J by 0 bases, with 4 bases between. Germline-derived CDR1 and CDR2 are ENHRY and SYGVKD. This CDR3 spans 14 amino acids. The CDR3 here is CAISEDATNEKLFF. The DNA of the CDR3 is TGTGCCATCAGTGAGGATGCAACTAATGAAAAACTGTTTTTT.

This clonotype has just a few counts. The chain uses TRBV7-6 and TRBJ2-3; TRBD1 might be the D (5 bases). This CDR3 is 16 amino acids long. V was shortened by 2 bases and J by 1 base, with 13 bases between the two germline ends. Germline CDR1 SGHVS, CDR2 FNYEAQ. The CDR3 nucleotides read TGTGCCAGCAGCTTACCAGGTTCACAGGGCACAGATACGCAGTATTTT. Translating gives CASSLPGSQGTDTQYF.

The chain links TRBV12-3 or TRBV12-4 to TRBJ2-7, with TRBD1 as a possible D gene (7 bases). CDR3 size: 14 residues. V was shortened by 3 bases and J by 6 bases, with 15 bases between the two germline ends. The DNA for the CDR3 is TGTGCCAGCAGTTTCGGACAGGACGGGGGCGAGCAGTACTTC. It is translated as CASSFGQDGGEQYF.

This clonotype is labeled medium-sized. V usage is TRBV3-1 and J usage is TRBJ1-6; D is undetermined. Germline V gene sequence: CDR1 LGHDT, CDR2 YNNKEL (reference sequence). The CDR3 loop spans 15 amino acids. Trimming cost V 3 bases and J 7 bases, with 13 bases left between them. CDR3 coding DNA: TGTGCCAGCAGCCAGAATCATGCCCTGAATTCACCCCTCCACTTT. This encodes CASSQNHALNSPLHF.

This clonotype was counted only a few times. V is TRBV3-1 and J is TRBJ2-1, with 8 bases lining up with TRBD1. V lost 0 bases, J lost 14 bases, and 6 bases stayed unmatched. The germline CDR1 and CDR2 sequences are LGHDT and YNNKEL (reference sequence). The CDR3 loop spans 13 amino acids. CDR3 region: CASSQDKKTGEFF. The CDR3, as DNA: TGTGCCAGCAGCCAAGATAAGAAGACAGGGGAGTTCTTC.

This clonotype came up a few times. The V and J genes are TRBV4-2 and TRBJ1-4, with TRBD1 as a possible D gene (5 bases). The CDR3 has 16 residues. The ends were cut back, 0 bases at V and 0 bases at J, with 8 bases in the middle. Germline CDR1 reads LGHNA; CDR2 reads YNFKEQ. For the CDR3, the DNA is TGTGCCAGCAGCCAAGAGGGACGGACAACTAATGAAAAACTGTTTTTT. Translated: CASSQEGRTTNEKLFF.

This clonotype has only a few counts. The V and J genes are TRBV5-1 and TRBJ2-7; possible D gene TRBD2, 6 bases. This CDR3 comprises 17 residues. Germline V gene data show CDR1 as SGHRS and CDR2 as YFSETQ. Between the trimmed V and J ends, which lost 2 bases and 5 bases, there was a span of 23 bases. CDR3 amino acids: CASSFFGTRAGQNEQYF. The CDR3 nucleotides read TGCGCCAGCAGCTTTTTCGGGACTCGGGCAGGTCAGAACGAGCAGTACTTC.

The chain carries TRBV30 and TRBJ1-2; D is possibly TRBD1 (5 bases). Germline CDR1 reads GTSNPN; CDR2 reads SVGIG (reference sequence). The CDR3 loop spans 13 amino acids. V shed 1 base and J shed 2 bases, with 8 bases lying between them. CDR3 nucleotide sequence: TGTGCCTGGAGTGCAGACAGAAACTATGGCTACACCTTC. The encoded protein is CAWSADRNYGYTF.